This T cell receptor beta chain was recovered during a study of technical replicates of blood from a handful of donors. Clones were read by immunoSEQ multiplex PCR, and TCRdb kept only the in-frame ones, dropping some. Of about 93,000 clones listed, about 96% are singletons. The CDR3 length is 18 residues. Germline V lookup: CDR1 MNHEY, CDR2 SMNVEV (reference sequence). V was trimmed by 3 bases and J by 0 bases, leaving 17 bases between them. The table lists this clone with a count of one. The sequence was collected from a human donor in good health. The sample comprised T cells isolated from PBMCs. The chain is built from TRBV27 and TRBJ2-2; a weak D match, TRBD1 (6 bases). Here the CDR3 reads CASSLQGISYANTGELFF. CDR3 sequence (DNA): TGTGCCAGCAGTTTGCAGGGGATATCTTACGCGAACACCGGGGAGCTGTTTTTT.